These T cell receptor beta chains were read from a single sample in a study of blood T cell repertoires in COVID-19. Generated by immunoSEQ multiplex PCR, the TCRdb table keeps only in-frame clones and is missing some. The sample lists 200,000 to 250,000 clones; approximately 90% were seen once. Specimen: PBMCs or T cells enriched from blood (not recorded which). The origin of the receptors is a middle-aged man who had been exposed to COVID-19. The CDR3 runs from the conserved cysteine through the conserved F or W. The D gene is left open where the match is weak. For some rows the clone size is stated as once, few or many, or as a class when expanded; others skip it.

clone_size: .; j_call: TRBJ1-1; v_call: TRBV5-1; d_call: .; cdr3_nt: TGCGCCAGCAGCGCAACAGGGATGGGGACTGAAGCTTTCTTT; cdr3_aa: CASSATGMGTEAFF
clone_size: .; j_call: TRBJ1-3; v_call: TRBV19; d_call: TRBD1; cdr3_nt: TGTGCCAGTAGTACCCCGTACGGGGGACAGGGGAACACCATATATTTT; cdr3_aa: CASSTPYGGQGNTIYF
clone_size: .; j_call: TRBJ1-2; v_call: TRBV19; d_call: .; cdr3_nt: TGTGCCAGCCAGACCTACTCGGGAGGCTACACCTTC; cdr3_aa: CASQTYSGGYTF
clone_size: .; j_call: TRBJ1-6; v_call: TRBV30; d_call: TRBD1; cdr3_nt: TGTGCCTGGAGTGTACGGACAGGGGGTAATCTCTATAATTCACCCCTCCACTTT; cdr3_aa: CAWSVRTGGNLYNSPLHF
clone_size: .; j_call: TRBJ1-5; v_call: TRBV28; d_call: .; cdr3_nt: TGTGCCAGCAGTTTTAAAATGTTAGGCAATCAGCCCCAGCATTTT; cdr3_aa: CASSFKMLGNQPQHF
clone_size: .; j_call: TRBJ1-6; v_call: TRBV11-2; d_call: .; cdr3_nt: TGTGCCAGCAGCTTAGGCGAGTCACCCCTCCACTTT; cdr3_aa: CASSLGESPLHF
clone_size: .; j_call: TRBJ2-7; v_call: TRBV5-4; d_call: TRBD1; cdr3_nt: TGTGCCAGCAGCAAGGGGACAGGGGTCTCCTACGAGCAGTACTTC; cdr3_aa: CASSKGTGVSYEQYF
clone_size: .; j_call: TRBJ2-3; v_call: TRBV7-3; d_call: TRBD2; cdr3_nt: TGTGCCAGCAGCTTGACGACTAGCGGGTACACAGATACGCAGTATTTT; cdr3_aa: CASSLTTSGYTDTQYF
clone_size: .; j_call: TRBJ2-1; v_call: TRBV28; d_call: .; cdr3_nt: TGTGCCAGCGGGGGAGGAAAGAGCTCCTACAATGAGCAGTTCTTC; cdr3_aa: CASGGGKSSYNEQFF
clone_size: .; j_call: TRBJ1-1; v_call: TRBV28; d_call: TRBD1; cdr3_nt: TGTGCCAGCAGTTTGGGGGACAGGGTTGGGAACACTGAAGCTTTCTTT; cdr3_aa: CASSLGDRVGNTEAFF
clone_size: .; j_call: TRBJ2-1; v_call: TRBV9; d_call: .; cdr3_nt: TGTGCCAGCAGCGTAGTAGGCGGTCCCTACAATGAGCAGTTCTTC; cdr3_aa: CASSVVGGPYNEQFF
clone_size: .; j_call: TRBJ1-4; v_call: TRBV21-1; d_call: .; cdr3_nt: TGTGCCAGCACCCGCAGGGACAGGATTCTGTTTTTT; cdr3_aa: CASTRRDRILFF
clone_size: .; j_call: TRBJ1-1; v_call: TRBV28; d_call: .; cdr3_nt: TGTGCCAGCTCGGGGGGCAGGGAAATGAACACTGAAGCTTTCTTT; cdr3_aa: CASSGGREMNTEAFF
clone_size: .; j_call: TRBJ1-2; v_call: TRBV3-1/TRBV3-2; d_call: .; cdr3_nt: TGTGCCAGCAGCCAAGTTAACAGGGTGGCTGGCTACACCTTC; cdr3_aa: CASSQVNRVAGYTF
clone_size: .; j_call: TRBJ1-2; v_call: TRBV7-2; d_call: .; cdr3_nt: TGTGCCAGCAGCTTAGCGTCGGGCAGGGTGGATGGCTACACCTTC; cdr3_aa: CASSLASGRVDGYTF
clone_size: once; j_call: TRBJ1-4; v_call: TRBV9; d_call: .; cdr3_nt: TGTGCCAGCAGCGTCGTCCCGAATGAAAAACTGTTTTTT; cdr3_aa: CASSVVPNEKLFF
clone_size: .; j_call: TRBJ1-1; v_call: TRBV10-3; d_call: .; cdr3_nt: TGTGCCACCGAACAGGACCACCACCGATTGAACACTGAAGCTTTCTTT; cdr3_aa: CATEQDHHRLNTEAFF
clone_size: few; j_call: TRBJ1-2; v_call: TRBV27; d_call: .; cdr3_nt: TGTGCCAGCAGTCCGGACAGAAACTATGGCTACACCTTC; cdr3_aa: CASSPDRNYGYTF
clone_size: once; j_call: TRBJ1-2; v_call: TRBV11-3; d_call: TRBD1; cdr3_nt: TGTGCCAGCAGCTTATCACCCGGACAGGGCGTCTATGGCTACACCTTC; cdr3_aa: CASSLSPGQGVYGYTF
clone_size: few; j_call: TRBJ2-1; v_call: TRBV18; d_call: TRBD2; cdr3_nt: TGTGCCAGCTCTCGCGGGACTAGCGCATACAATGAGCAGTTCTTC; cdr3_aa: CASSRGTSAYNEQFF
clone_size: .; j_call: TRBJ1-5; v_call: TRBV28; d_call: TRBD1; cdr3_nt: TGTGCCAGCAGTTTATTACTCGGAGGGGGCCGGAATCAGCCCCAGCATTTT; cdr3_aa: CASSLLLGGGRNQPQHF
clone_size: .; j_call: TRBJ1-1; v_call: TRBV6-5; d_call: .; cdr3_nt: TGTGCCAGCAGTTACTCTTTCGGGGGCACTGAAGCTTTCTTT; cdr3_aa: CASSYSFGGTEAFF
clone_size: .; j_call: TRBJ1-3; v_call: TRBV11-2; d_call: TRBD1; cdr3_nt: TGTGCCAGCAGCCACGACAGGGTCCCTGGAAACACCATATATTTT; cdr3_aa: CASSHDRVPGNTIYF
clone_size: .; j_call: TRBJ1-1; v_call: TRBV6-1; d_call: .; cdr3_nt: TGTGCCAGCAGTGAAGGGACTTACCCTGAAGCTTTCTTT; cdr3_aa: CASSEGTYPEAFF
clone_size: .; j_call: TRBJ2-5; v_call: TRBV7-9; d_call: .; cdr3_nt: TGTGCCAGCAGCTTAGGGACTAACCAAGAGACCCAGTACTTC; cdr3_aa: CASSLGTNQETQYF
clone_size: .; j_call: TRBJ1-1; v_call: TRBV30; d_call: .; cdr3_nt: TGTGCCTGGAGTCCAACAGTGAACACTGAAGCTTTCTTT; cdr3_aa: CAWSPTVNTEAFF
clone_size: .; j_call: TRBJ2-1; v_call: TRBV2; d_call: TRBD1; cdr3_nt: TGTGCCAGCGGGGGGACAGGGGGTTACAATGAGCAGTTCTTC; cdr3_aa: CASGGTGGYNEQFF
clone_size: once; j_call: TRBJ1-2; v_call: TRBV5-4; d_call: TRBD1; cdr3_nt: TGTGCCAGCAGCGCCACAGGGGACTATGGCTACACCTTC; cdr3_aa: CASSATGDYGYTF
clone_size: .; j_call: TRBJ1-4; v_call: TRBV6-5; d_call: .; cdr3_nt: TGTGCCAGCAGTAGAGGGGGGGCGCCTGGTGAAAAACTGTTTTTT; cdr3_aa: CASSRGGAPGEKLFF
clone_size: .; j_call: TRBJ1-5; v_call: TRBV5-5; d_call: .; cdr3_nt: TGTGCCAGCAGCCCGGATCGGGGCAATCAGCCCCAGCATTTT; cdr3_aa: CASSPDRGNQPQHF
clone_size: .; j_call: TRBJ1-4; v_call: TRBV7-9; d_call: .; cdr3_nt: TGTGCCAGCAGCTCCAATGACCGGGTCGGGGTCCATGAAAAACTGTTTTTT; cdr3_aa: CASSSNDRVGVHEKLFF
clone_size: .; j_call: TRBJ1-4; v_call: TRBV9; d_call: .; cdr3_nt: TGTGCCAGCGGGGAGGATGGGATTAATGAAAAACTGTTTTTT; cdr3_aa: CASGEDGINEKLFF
clone_size: .; j_call: TRBJ2-5; v_call: TRBV2; d_call: .; cdr3_nt: TGTGCCAGCAGTTGGGCCACCGGGGGGTACTTC; cdr3_aa: CASSWATGGYF
clone_size: .; j_call: TRBJ1-2; v_call: TRBV28; d_call: .; cdr3_nt: TGTGCCAGCAGCATTAAGAGCTATGGCTACACCTTC; cdr3_aa: CASSIKSYGYTF
clone_size: .; j_call: TRBJ1-5; v_call: TRBV27; d_call: .; cdr3_nt: TGTGCCAGCAGGAAATCCTGGGACGGAGGGCCTTATAGCAATCAGCCCCAGCATTTT; cdr3_aa: CASRKSWDGGPYSNQPQHF
clone_size: .; j_call: TRBJ1-4; v_call: TRBV12-3/TRBV12-4; d_call: .; cdr3_nt: TGTGCCAGCAGTTTACCGGGGTCCGGACAGTTGTTTTTT; cdr3_aa: CASSLPGSGQLFF
clone_size: .; j_call: TRBJ2-5; v_call: TRBV3-1/TRBV3-2; d_call: .; cdr3_nt: TGTGCCAGCAGGGCATCGGGGGGCGCGGAGACCCAGTACTTC; cdr3_aa: CASRASGGAETQYF
clone_size: .; j_call: TRBJ1-5; v_call: TRBV2; d_call: .; cdr3_nt: TGTGCCAGCAAGTCAGACAGGCTTCAGCCCCAGCATTTT; cdr3_aa: CASKSDRLQPQHF
clone_size: .; j_call: TRBJ2-7; v_call: TRBV27; d_call: TRBD1; cdr3_nt: TGTGCCAGCAGTTGGGGGACAGGGGGCTACTACGAGCAGTACTTC; cdr3_aa: CASSWGTGGYYEQYF
clone_size: .; j_call: TRBJ1-5; v_call: TRBV5-1; d_call: .; cdr3_nt: TGCGCCAGCAGCTCGGATCCGGGGGATCAGCCCCAGCATTTT; cdr3_aa: CASSSDPGDQPQHF
clone_size: .; j_call: TRBJ2-3; v_call: TRBV5-1; d_call: TRBD2; cdr3_nt: TGCGCCAGCAGCCCCCCGGGAGCGGGAGTCCATACGCAGTATTTT; cdr3_aa: CASSPPGAGVHTQYF
clone_size: .; j_call: TRBJ2-2; v_call: TRBV5-1; d_call: .; cdr3_nt: TGCGCCAGCAGCTTGGTACAGCTGAACACCGGGGAGCTGTTTTTT; cdr3_aa: CASSLVQLNTGELFF
clone_size: few; j_call: TRBJ1-2; v_call: TRBV5-4; d_call: .; cdr3_nt: TGTGCCAGCAGCTTTTCGGTCATTGGCTATGGCTACACCTTC; cdr3_aa: CASSFSVIGYGYTF
clone_size: .; j_call: TRBJ1-6; v_call: TRBV4-1; d_call: TRBD1; cdr3_nt: TGCGCCAGCAGCCAAGAAAGGACAGGACGAAATTCACCCCTCCACTTT; cdr3_aa: CASSQERTGRNSPLHF
clone_size: .; j_call: TRBJ2-1; v_call: TRBV5-1; d_call: TRBD2; cdr3_nt: TGCGCCAGCAGCCCCGGGAGGATGGGGTACAATGAGCAGTTCTTC; cdr3_aa: CASSPGRMGYNEQFF
clone_size: .; j_call: TRBJ2-3; v_call: TRBV28; d_call: .; cdr3_nt: TGTGCCAGCAGTTTGGGCGGGGCGACAGATACGCAGTATTTT; cdr3_aa: CASSLGGATDTQYF
clone_size: .; j_call: TRBJ1-4; v_call: TRBV5-1; d_call: TRBD1; cdr3_nt: TGCGCCAGCAGCAAAACAGGGGTTGGTGAAAAACTGTTTTTT; cdr3_aa: CASSKTGVGEKLFF
clone_size: .; j_call: TRBJ2-2; v_call: TRBV30; d_call: .; cdr3_nt: TGTGCCTGGAGTGTAATGGGGCCCGGGGAGCTGTTTTTT; cdr3_aa: CAWSVMGPGELFF
clone_size: .; j_call: TRBJ1-5; v_call: TRBV28; d_call: .; cdr3_nt: TGTGCCAGCAGAGACAGTAATCAGCCCCAGCATTTT; cdr3_aa: CASRDSNQPQHF
clone_size: .; j_call: TRBJ2-3; v_call: TRBV27; d_call: TRBD1; cdr3_nt: TGTGCCAGCAGTTATGGGACAGGGGGTGGAACAGATACGCAGTATTTT; cdr3_aa: CASSYGTGGGTDTQYF
clone_size: .; j_call: TRBJ1-1; v_call: TRBV9; d_call: .; cdr3_nt: TGTGCCAGCAGCGCCGAACCACAGGAGAACACTGAAGCTTTCTTT; cdr3_aa: CASSAEPQENTEAFF
clone_size: .; j_call: TRBJ2-1; v_call: TRBV5-1; d_call: TRBD1; cdr3_nt: TGCGCCAGCAGCGTGGACAGGTACAATGAGCAGTTCTTC; cdr3_aa: CASSVDRYNEQFF
clone_size: .; j_call: TRBJ2-5; v_call: TRBV13; d_call: TRBD2; cdr3_nt: TGTGCCAGCAGCTTAAGCGGGAATAACCAAGAGACCCAGTACTTC; cdr3_aa: CASSLSGNNQETQYF
clone_size: .; j_call: TRBJ2-1; v_call: TRBV19; d_call: TRBD1; cdr3_nt: TGTGCCAGTAGTATCCCCGGGACAGGATCCTACAATGAGCAGTTCTTC; cdr3_aa: CASSIPGTGSYNEQFF
clone_size: once; j_call: TRBJ1-4; v_call: TRBV7-8; d_call: .; cdr3_nt: TGTGCCAGCAGCTTCCAAACAGTAGAAGTTGCAACTAATGAAAAACTGTTTTTT; cdr3_aa: CASSFQTVEVATNEKLFF
clone_size: few; j_call: TRBJ2-1; v_call: TRBV11-2; d_call: .; cdr3_nt: TGTGCCAGCAGCTCCGTCCGGGGTGAGCAGTTCTTC; cdr3_aa: CASSSVRGEQFF
clone_size: .; j_call: TRBJ1-2; v_call: TRBV7-3; d_call: TRBD1; cdr3_nt: TGTGCCAGCAGCTTACACCAGGGGGCGGACTATGGCTACACCTTC; cdr3_aa: CASSLHQGADYGYTF
clone_size: .; j_call: TRBJ2-3; v_call: TRBV2; d_call: TRBD2; cdr3_nt: TGTGCCACCCCCCGGGTAGCGGGGGGTTCAGATACGCAGTATTTT; cdr3_aa: CATPRVAGGSDTQYF
clone_size: .; j_call: TRBJ1-3; v_call: TRBV27; d_call: .; cdr3_nt: TGTGCCAGCAGCACTAATCGGGGGTCAAACACCATATATTTT; cdr3_aa: CASSTNRGSNTIYF
clone_size: few; j_call: TRBJ1-5; v_call: TRBV12-3/TRBV12-4; d_call: TRBD1; cdr3_nt: TGTGCCAGCAGTTTGACAGGGGGGCTGCCCCAGCATTTT; cdr3_aa: CASSLTGGLPQHF